A selection of T cell receptor beta chains follows, all from one sample in a study of blood T cell repertoires in COVID-19. Assay: immunoSEQ multiplex PCR; the TCRdb copy retains only in-frame clones and omits some. The sample shows about 74,000 clones, about 86% of them seen only once. The sequencing input was peripheral blood. The receptors derive from an elderly woman with active or convalescent COVID-19. Each CDR3 is given with its conserved first and last residue. A D gene is named only where the DNA matches it firmly. Clone size is not always given. Where it is, it says once, few, many or a class for expanded clones.

>19|TRBV4-1|TRBD1|TRBJ1-1|.
TGCGCCAGCAGCCAAGATCCAGGGGGCGCGGTGTTCAGTGACACTGAAGCTTTCTTT
CASSQDPGGAVFSDTEAFF
>14|TRBV7-9|.|TRBJ1-1|few
TGTGCCAGCAGCCCGCTACAGGGGAACACTGAAGCTTTCTTT
CASSPLQGNTEAFF
>14|TRBV30|TRBD2|TRBJ2-1|.
TGTGCCTGGAGTTCACTTAGCGGGAGAAATGAGCAGTTCTTC
CAWSSLSGRNEQFF
>13|TRBV6-2/TRBV6-3|.|TRBJ1-3|.
TGTGCCAGCAGTTACCTCCCGGGGGACACCATATATTTT
CASSYLPGDTIYF
>14|TRBV5-1|TRBD2|TRBJ2-1|.
TGCGCCAGCAGCTGGGGGGCTAGCGGGGTTGAGCAGTTCTTC
CASSWGASGVEQFF
>14|TRBV2|.|TRBJ1-5|.
TGTGCCAGCAGTGCTCCGACAGCTCATCAGCCCCAGCATTTT
CASSAPTAHQPQHF
>14|TRBV5-1|TRBD1|TRBJ1-2|.
TGCGCCAGCAGCTTGGTACAGGGGGCCTATGGCTACACCTTC
CASSLVQGAYGYTF
>13|TRBV6-5|.|TRBJ1-2|.
TGTGCCAGCAGTTACGAACACGCAGATGGCTACACCTTC
CASSYEHADGYTF
>12|TRBV9|.|TRBJ1-4|.
TGTGCCAGCAGACCAAGCCTAGAAAAACTGTTTTTT
CASRPSLEKLFF
>17|TRBV15|TRBD2|TRBJ2-3|.
TGTGCCACCAGCACTGGCCGACTAGCGGGGAGCACAGATACGCAGTATTTT
CATSTGRLAGSTDTQYF
>16|TRBV5-1|.|TRBJ2-1|.
TGCGCCAGCAGCTCTGGTAGGGCTAGCAGATACAATGAGCAGTTCTTC
CASSSGRASRYNEQFF
>17|TRBV5-6|.|TRBJ1-5|many
TGTGCCAGCAGCTCTTTACGTGGCAGACATAGCAATCAGCCCCAGCATTTT
CASSSLRGRHSNQPQHF
>12|TRBV7-9|.|TRBJ1-1|few
TGTGCCAGCAGCTTCCCAAACACTGAAGCTTTCTTT
CASSFPNTEAFF
>14|TRBV2|TRBD1|TRBJ2-1|.
TGTGCCAGCAGTGAGGACAGGGGGCTCGATAGGCAGTTCTTC
CASSEDRGLDRQFF
>17|TRBV5-1|TRBD1|TRBJ2-5|.
TGCGCCAGCAGTCCCTCCCCCGGGACAGCAGTCCAAGAGACCCAGTACTTC
CASSPSPGTAVQETQYF
>16|TRBV4-3|TRBD1|TRBJ1-1|.
TGCGCCAGCAGCCTTCACCCCACAGGGGGCGTGGGTGAAGCTTTCTTT
CASSLHPTGGVGEAFF
>17|TRBV5-1|.|TRBJ1-1|few
TGCGCCAGCAGCTTGGTTCGGTCGACGGCCGGGGTGGTGGAAGCTTTCTTT
CASSLVRSTAGVVEAFF
>13|TRBV18|.|TRBJ1-5|.
TGTGCCAGCTCCCCCGGGGGCAATCAGCCCCAGCATTTT
CASSPGGNQPQHF
>15|TRBV7-2|TRBD1|TRBJ1-5|.
TGTGCCAGCAGTCCCTCAGGGACAGGACATCAGCCCCAGCATTTT
CASSPSGTGHQPQHF
>15|TRBV4-3|TRBD1|TRBJ2-3|.
TGCGCCAGCAGCCAAGAGCCAGGGGGCTCCGATACGCAGTATTTT
CASSQEPGGSDTQYF
>16|TRBV2|.|TRBJ1-4|.
TGTGCCAGCAGTCCGCGGTCAGGGGTTTTGGGCGAAAAACTGTTTTTT
CASSPRSGVLGEKLFF
>16|TRBV6-5|.|TRBJ1-5|.
TGTGCCAGCAGTTACACCCAGGGGTCCTTCAATCAGCCCCAGCATTTT
CASSYTQGSFNQPQHF
>15|TRBV7-2|.|TRBJ2-3|.
TGTGCCAGCAGCGCCCGCCCGGGGGGCACAGATACGCAGTATTTT
CASSARPGGTDTQYF
>13|TRBV6-5|.|TRBJ2-2|.
TGTGCCAGCAGTCACAGGGAAAGAGGGGAGCTGTTTTTT
CASSHRERGELFF